This entry lists 21 T cell receptor beta chains sequenced from one sample in a study of shared clonotypes between healthy human individuals. The repertoire was sequenced with immunoSEQ multiplex PCR; TCRdb's copy has only in-frame clones and lacks some. The sample shows 800,000 or so clones, 90% to 97% of them seen only once. CD45RO-negative CD8 cells positively selected for CCR7 made up the naive population, which excluded terminally differentiated effector memory CD45RA+ cells. The specimen sequenced was naive CD8+ T cells sorted from blood. Receptor source: a man aged 25 to 45 in good health.

J is TRBJ2-1 and V is TRBV6-1; 8 bases fit TRBD2. CDR1 and CDR2 from the germline V gene are MNHNS and SASEGT. J lost 0 bases, V lost 3 bases, and 4 bases had no gene match. This CDR3 is 16 amino acids long. The CDR3 is CASSDKREPSYNEQFF. DNA for the CDR3: TGTGCCAGCAGTGACAAGCGGGAGCCCTCCTACAATGAGCAGTTCTTC.

The chain employs TRBV18 and TRBJ1-5; D remains unclear. The CDR3 has 16 residues. CDR1 and CDR2 from the germline V gene are KGHSH and LQKENI. V shed 2 bases and J shed 3 bases, with 14 bases lying between them. CDR3 residues: CASSPYEQLDNQPQHF. The DNA of the CDR3 is TGTGCCAGCTCACCATATGAACAGCTCGACAATCAGCCCCAGCATTTT. The whole variable domain, remainder taken from reference TRBV18 and TRBJ1-5, is NAGVMQNPRHLVRRRGQEARLRCSPMKGHSHVYWYRQLPEEGLKFMVYLQKENIIDESGMPKERFSAEFPKEGPSILRIQQVVRGDSAAYFCASSPYEQLDNQPQHFGDGTRLSIL.

V is TRBV14 and J is TRBJ2-2; D is unresolved. V lost 6 bases, J lost 5 bases, and 10 bases lay in between. This CDR3 is 13 amino acids long. Germline V gene data show CDR1 as SGHDN and CDR2 as FVKESK. In DNA form, the CDR3 reads TGTGCCAGCAGTCCCACCCCTACCGGGGAGCTGTTTTTT. Translation gives CASSPTPTGELFF.

The chain couples TRBV27 to TRBJ2-2, with TRBD1 matching 7 bases. This CDR3 has 14 residues. V lost 7 bases and J lost 6; bases outside the gene matches: 8. Germline CDR1 is MNHEY and CDR2 is SMNVEV (reference sequence). Here the CDR3 DNA reads TGTGCCAGCAATACAGGGGAATATCCCGGGGAGCTGTTTTTT. Its protein product is CASNTGEYPGELFF.

This clone was recorded once. This specimen includes other DNA sequences encoding the same CDR3. The CDR3 spells CASSLLGGQETQYF. DNA for the CDR3: TGTGCCAGCAGTTTATTGGGGGGTCAAGAGACCCAGTACTTC. V usage is TRBV27 and J usage is TRBJ2-5; perhaps TRBD2 as D (6 bases). V lost 1 base and J 2 bases, leaving 8 bases between the germline ends. Germline V CDR1 and CDR2: MNHEY, SMNVEV (reference sequence). This CDR3 has 14 residues.

The chain links TRBV5-4 to TRBJ2-7; a possible D gene is TRBD1 (5 bases). The CDR3 is 13 residues long. Trimming removed 2 bases at V and 4 bases at J, with 10 bases between. CDR1 and CDR2 (germline): SGHNT, YYREEE (reference sequence). DNA for the CDR3: TGTGCCAGCAGCTTAGCTCAGGGTTACGAGCAGTACTTC. Translation gives CASSLAQGYEQYF.

The V and J genes are TRBV7-9 and TRBJ2-1, with 9 positions matching TRBD2. CDR3 size: 15 residues. V was pared by 7 bases and J by 4 bases, with 8 bases of the junction left unmatched. Germline-derived CDR1 and CDR2 are SEHNR and FQNEAQ (reference sequence). For the CDR3, the DNA is TGTGCCAGCAATGGGCGGGAGGGCCTGTACAATGAGCAGTTCTTC. Its translation is CASNGREGLYNEQFF.

The chain employs TRBV14 and TRBJ1-5; no clear D gene. This CDR3 spans 14 amino acids. Germline V gene data show CDR1 as SGHDN and CDR2 as FVKESK. The V end lost 2 bases, the J end lost 2 bases, and 7 bases lay between the germline ends. CDR3 in DNA: TGTGCCAGCAGCCAACGGGGAGGCAATCAGCCCCAGCATTTT. This sequence encodes CASSQRGGNQPQHF.

This chain joins TRBV2 and TRBJ2-3; TRBD2 aligns across 9 bases. V shed 8 bases and J 4 bases; nucleotides not matched to a gene: 7. Germline V gene lookup returns CDR1 SNHLY and CDR2 FYNNEI. The length of the CDR3 is 14 residues. CDR3 in amino acids: CASAGAGGPDTQYF. Written as DNA, the CDR3 is TGTGCCAGCGCTGGGGCGGGAGGGCCAGATACGCAGTATTTT.

The gene calls are TRBV4-1 and TRBJ2-7; D may be TRBD1 or TRBD2 (5 bases each). The CDR3 consists of 14 residues. The germline CDR1 and CDR2 sequences are MGHRA and YSYEKL. V was pared by 5 bases and J by 2 bases, with 13 bases between. This chain's CDR3 is CASSYQGDPYEQYF. The CDR3 nucleotides are TGCGCCAGCAGCTATCAGGGAGATCCCTACGAGCAGTACTTC.

The chain combines TRBV28 with TRBJ2-7; D remains ambiguous. The V end lost 4 bases, the J end lost 4 bases, and 14 bases lay between the germline ends. Per germline, CDR1 MDHEN and CDR2 SYDVKM. There are 14 residues in the CDR3. The CDR3 protein is CASSSYSKQYEQYF. Here the CDR3 DNA reads TGTGCCAGCAGTTCATATAGTAAGCAATACGAGCAGTACTTC.

This chain uses TRBV6-1 with TRBJ1-1, with 7 nucleotides matching TRBD1. V dropped 7 bases and J dropped 8; count of bases not matched to a gene: 7. CDR1 and CDR2 (germline): MNHNS, SASEGT. There are 12 residues in the CDR3. In DNA form, the CDR3 reads TGTGCCAGCACTACCGGACAGGAAGAAGCTTTCTTT. Translated, it gives CASTTGQEEAFF.

The V and J genes are TRBV18 and TRBJ2-4; tentatively, D is TRBD1 (6 bases). Trimming left V 2 bases short and J 8 bases short, with 19 bases between. The V gene's germline CDR1 is KGHSH and CDR2 LQKENI. CDR3 length equals 16 residues. Here the CDR3 DNA reads TGTGCCAGCTCACCAGGGCGAATTGGGACATGGGACATTCAGTACTTC. Its protein product is CASSPGRIGTWDIQYF.

The gene calls are TRBV2 and TRBJ2-3; the D is unclear. The CDR3 has 12 residues. Germline values: CDR1 SNHLY, CDR2 FYNNEI. The germline V and J ends were trimmed by 11 bases and 0 bases, with 9 bases remaining between them. CDR3 protein: CACPVSTDTQYF. CDR3 nucleotides: TGTGCCTGCCCGGTGAGCACAGATACGCAGTATTTT.

The chain is built from TRBV13 and TRBJ2-7; 11 bases are a match to TRBD1. Germline lookup yields CDR1 PRHDT and CDR2 FYEKMQ (reference sequence). This CDR3 is built from 16 residues. V gave up 0 bases and J gave up 3 bases; unmatched junction bases: 4. In nucleotides, the CDR3 is TGTGCCAGCAGCTTAGGTGGGACAGGGGGACTCTACGAGCAGTACTTC. Its translation is CASSLGGTGGLYEQYF.

This chain connects TRBV14 to TRBJ2-1; TRBD2 matches 10 bases. The CDR3 runs 14 residues. Germline loops: CDR1 SGHDN, CDR2 FVKESK. With 4 bases clipped from V and 6 bases from J, the junction kept 3 bases outside the gene matches. In DNA, the CDR3 is TGTGCCAGCAGCCCGACTAGCGGGTCCAATGAGCAGTTCTTC. It translates to CASSPTSGSNEQFF.

CDR3 in amino acids: CASTWNTGELFF. CDR3 in DNA: TGTGCCAGTACGTGGAACACCGGGGAGCTGTTTTTT. This chain uses TRBV19 with TRBJ2-2, with D uncertain. V was pared by 7 bases and J by 1 base, with 4 bases between. Germline lookup yields CDR1 LNHDA and CDR2 SQIVND (reference sequence). The CDR3 length is 12 residues.

This chain's CDR3 is CASSEKRVQGAGSSYNEQFF. The DNA for the CDR3 is TGTGCCAGCAGCGAGAAGAGGGTACAGGGAGCCGGAAGCTCCTACAATGAGCAGTTCTTC. The gene calls are TRBV9 and TRBJ2-1, with D possibly being TRBD1 (6 bases). Trimming removed 3 bases at V and 0 bases at J, with 25 bases between. Germline V gene data show CDR1 as SGDLS and CDR2 as YYNGEE. CDR3 length: 20 amino acids.

The rearrangement links TRBV19 to TRBJ2-7; 9 nucleotides match TRBD1. Trimming removed 3 bases from V and 4 bases from J; junction bases left unmatched: 19. CDR1 and CDR2 from the germline V gene are LNHDA and SQIVND (reference sequence). The CDR3 is 19 amino acids. CDR3 DNA: TGTGCCAGTAGTATCTCTCGGGACAGGGATAGTCCTCTTGGGTACGAGCAGTACTTC. Translating it yields CASSISRDRDSPLGYEQYF.

The chain links TRBV27 to TRBJ1-2, with 9 bases aligning to TRBD1. Germline V CDR1 and CDR2: MNHEY, SMNVEV (reference sequence). After removal of 6 bases from V and 8 bases from J, the junction contained 4 bases not matched to a gene. This CDR3 comprises 12 residues. Here the CDR3 DNA reads TGTGCCAGCAGAGGACAGGGGTACGGCTACACCTTC. As protein: CASRGQGYGYTF.

The rearrangement joins TRBV27 to TRBJ2-1; D is perhaps TRBD1 (6 bases). Trimming removed 2 bases from V and 9 bases from J, with 23 bases in between. The CDR3 extends over 17 amino acids. Germline CDR1 and CDR2: MNHEY and SMNVEV (reference sequence). DNA for the CDR3: TGTGCCAGCAGTTTACCCAATCCGGCGGTCAGGGGTGGTGAGCAGTTCTTC. It encodes CASSLPNPAVRGGEQFF.